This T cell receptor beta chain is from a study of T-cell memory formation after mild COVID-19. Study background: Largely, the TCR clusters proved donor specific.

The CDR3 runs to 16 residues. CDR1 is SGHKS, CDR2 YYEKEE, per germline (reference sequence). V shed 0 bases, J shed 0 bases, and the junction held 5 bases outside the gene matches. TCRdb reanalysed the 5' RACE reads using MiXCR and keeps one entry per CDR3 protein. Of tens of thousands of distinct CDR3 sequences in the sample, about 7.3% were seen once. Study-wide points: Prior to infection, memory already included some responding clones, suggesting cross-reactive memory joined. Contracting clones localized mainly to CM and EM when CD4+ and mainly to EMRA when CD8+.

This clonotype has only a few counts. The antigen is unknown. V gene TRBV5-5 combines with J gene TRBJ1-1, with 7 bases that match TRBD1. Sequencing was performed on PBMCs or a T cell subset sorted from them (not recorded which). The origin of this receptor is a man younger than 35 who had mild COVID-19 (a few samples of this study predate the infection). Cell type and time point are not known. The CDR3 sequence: CASSLVGGGLNTEAFF. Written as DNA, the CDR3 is TGTGCCAGCAGCTTGGTCGGAGGGGGCCTGAACACTGAAGCTTTCTTT.